Only a few counts were recorded for the clone carrying this T cell receptor beta chain. Trimming took 6 bases from V and 10 from J, leaving 15 bases between them. This CDR3 has 12 residues. Per germline, CDR1 LNHDA and CDR2 SQIVND (reference sequence). These data come from a study of blood T cell repertoires in COVID-19. Study-level background: Some COVID-19 samples were acute and others convalescent; all came from the United States, Italy and Spain. PBMCs, B-cell-depleted T cells, or T cells provided the cDNA or gDNA that made up the material.

Original data processing: The assay estimated nucleated cells by amplifying reference gene primers. The data were produced by immunoSEQ multiplex PCR, yet TCRdb's version contains in-frame clones alone and is incomplete. V, J and clone size are those of that table, while D and trimming were read from the DNA. Among about 140,000 clones listed, about three quarters were seen once. Source material: peripheral blood. The receptor was derived from a woman older than 75 with active or convalescent COVID-19. V is TRBV19 and J is TRBJ1-1; maybe TRBD1 (5 bases). This chain's CDR3 is CASRGVGQPAFF. The CDR3 bases are TGTGCCAGTAGAGGGGTAGGGCAGCCAGCTTTCTTT. Complete variable domain (other parts from reference TRBV19 and TRBJ1-1): DGGITQSPKYLFRKEGQNVTLSCEQNLNHDAMYWYRQDPGQGLRLIYYSQIVNDFQKGDIAEGYSVSREKKESFPLTVTSAQKNPTAFYLCASRGVGQPAFFGQGTRLTVV.